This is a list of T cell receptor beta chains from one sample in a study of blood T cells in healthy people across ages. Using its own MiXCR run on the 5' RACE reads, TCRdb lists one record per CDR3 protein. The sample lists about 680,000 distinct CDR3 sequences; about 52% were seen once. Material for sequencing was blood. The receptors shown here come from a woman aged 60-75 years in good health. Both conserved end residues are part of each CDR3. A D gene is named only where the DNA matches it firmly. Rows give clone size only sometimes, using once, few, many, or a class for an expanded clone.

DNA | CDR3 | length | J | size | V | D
TGTGCCAGCAGCCACCGGACTAGCGGGTGGAATGAGCAGTTCTTC | CASSHRTSGWNEQFF | 15 | TRBJ2-1 | . | TRBV11-3 | TRBD2
TGCAGTGCTACTAACAGGTTAAACACTGAAGCTTTCTTT | CSATNRLNTEAFF | 13 | TRBJ1-1 | . | TRBV20-1 | .
TGTGCTAGCAGGTGGACAGGGGAAAACATTCAGTACTTC | CASRWTGENIQYF | 13 | TRBJ2-4 | . | TRBV7-9 | TRBD1
TGTGCCAGCAGCGGATACGATGAGGGGGATTACACTGAAGCTTTCTTT | CASSGYDEGDYTEAFF | 16 | TRBJ1-1 | . | TRBV9 | .
TGCAGCGTTGCCGGACAGGGACAGGAGACCCAGTACTTC | CSVAGQGQETQYF | 13 | TRBJ2-5 | . | TRBV20-1 | TRBD1
TGCAGTGCCGGACTAGCGGGAAGGCCAGATACGCAGTATTTT | CSAGLAGRPDTQYF | 14 | TRBJ2-3 | few | TRBV20-1 | TRBD2
TGCGTCAGCAGCGCAGGAGGGACCACCAGGGAGACCCAGTACTTC | CVSSAGGTTRETQYF | 15 | TRBJ2-5 | . | TRBV5-1 | .
TGTGCCAGCAGTGAGGGGAGGGGGCTAACTGAAGCTTTCTTT | CASSEGRGLTEAFF | 14 | TRBJ1-1 | . | TRBV2 | TRBD1
TGCGCCGGCAGCTTCACTAGCGGGGTCACAGATACGCAGTATTTT | CAGSFTSGVTDTQYF | 15 | TRBJ2-3 | . | TRBV5-1 | TRBD2
TGTGCCAGCAGTGCCGAGACAGGGACCGAGCAGTACTTC | CASSAETGTEQYF | 13 | TRBJ2-7 | . | TRBV2 | TRBD1
TGCAGTGCTAGCCGACAGGGGGCTCAGGAGACCCAGTACTTC | CSASRQGAQETQYF | 14 | TRBJ2-5 | . | TRBV20-1 | TRBD1
TGTGCCAGCGCCGAAATTACCGGGACCCTCAGCTCCTACGAGCAGTACTTC | CASAEITGTLSSYEQYF | 17 | TRBJ2-7 | . | TRBV6-6 | .
TGTGCCACCAGCCGCGATAAGCACTCCGCGCAGTATTTT | CATSRDKHSAQYF | 13 | TRBJ2-3 | . | TRBV15 | .
TGTGCCAGCAGTTTTTCCAAGAATAATTCACCCCTCCACTTT | CASSFSKNNSPLHF | 14 | TRBJ1-6 | . | TRBV27 | .
TGCGCCAGCAGCTTGGTTAGCGGGAGGGGATACAATGAGCAGTTCTTC | CASSLVSGRGYNEQFF | 16 | TRBJ2-1 | . | TRBV5-1 | TRBD2
TGTGCCAGCAGTGACTCGGCAGCGACCTACAATGAGCAGTTCTTC | CASSDSAATYNEQFF | 15 | TRBJ2-1 | . | TRBV6-4 | .
TGCAGCGTTGAATTGCGGGGGGTTCAAGAGACCCAGTACTTC | CSVELRGVQETQYF | 14 | TRBJ2-5 | . | TRBV29-1 | TRBD2
TGTGCCAGCAAACTAGCGGGAGTAAATGAGCAGTTCTTC | CASKLAGVNEQFF | 13 | TRBJ2-1 | many | TRBV2 | TRBD2
TGCGCCAGCAGCGACAGGGCCAAAGAGACCCAGTACTTC | CASSDRAKETQYF | 13 | TRBJ2-5 | . | TRBV5-1 | TRBD1
TGTGCCAGCAGCCTCAGGGAAGGAGGGGTGTCGCAGTATTTT | CASSLREGGVSQYF | 14 | TRBJ2-3 | . | TRBV28 | .
TGTGCCACCAGCAGATCAAACTCACAGGGGTTTACAAACATTCAGTACTTC | CATSRSNSQGFTNIQYF | 17 | TRBJ2-4 | many | TRBV15 | TRBD1
TGTGCCAGCAGCTTAGTCGTCGGTCAGCCCCAGCATTTT | CASSLVVGQPQHF | 13 | TRBJ1-5 | . | TRBV27 | .
TGCGCCAGCAGCTCATCATCACAGGGGCACGGGGCCAACGTCCTGACTTTC | CASSSSSQGHGANVLTF | 17 | TRBJ2-6 | . | TRBV5-1 | TRBD1
TGTGCCTGGAGTTATGCTGTCCACGAGCAGTACTTC | CAWSYAVHEQYF | 12 | TRBJ2-7 | . | TRBV30 | .
TGTGCCAGCTCACCACAATACACGGTTTACGAGCAGTACTTC | CASSPQYTVYEQYF | 14 | TRBJ2-7 | few | TRBV18 | .
TGTGCCAGCAGCGTAGGCGCGGGGGAGGGACACAGTGAGCAGTTCTTC | CASSVGAGEGHSEQFF | 16 | TRBJ2-1 | . | TRBV9 | .
TGCAGTGCTGGACAGGGTGGAGCTGAAGCTTTCTTT | CSAGQGGAEAFF | 12 | TRBJ1-1 | . | TRBV20-1 | TRBD1
TGCAGCGCCGCCATGGTTGGAAACACCATATATTTT | CSAAMVGNTIYF | 12 | TRBJ1-3 | . | TRBV29-1 | .